This TCR beta chain was obtained from a study of CD8 T cells in Susac syndrome. With random hexamers, reverse transcription was performed on roughly 0.45 to 1 ug of RNA. Amplification of TCR beta CDR3 spanned 54 Vbeta and 13 Jbeta via immunoSEQ multiplex PCR. TCRdb reprocessed the immunoSEQ multiplex PCR reads via MiXCR and lists one record per CDR3 protein. The sample contains hundreds of thousands of distinct CDR3 sequences, approximately 90% of which appear only once. Sequencing targeted TCR beta in blood CD8+ and CD4+ T cells. The V gene's germline CDR1 is SQVTM and CDR2 ANQGSEA. CDR3 length: 11 residues. V was clipped by 8 bases and J by 0 bases, with 4 bases between them.

The chain links TRBV29-1 to TRBJ2-2; D gene ambiguous. This clonotype originated in a human donor with multiple sclerosis. Sequences were obtained from CD8+ T cells from PBMCs. CDR3 region: CSITNTGELFF. The CDR3 DNA is TGCAGCATAACGAACACCGGGGAGCTGTTTTTT.